This is a list of T cell receptor beta chains from one sample in a study of sequential checkpoint blockade in melanoma. Sequenced by immunoSEQ multiplex PCR; TCRdb stores in-frame clones only, minus some. The table lists roughly 16,000 clones, around two thirds of them singletons. This specimen was CD8+ T cells sorted from blood (inferred from file names), taken from a patient given nivolumab and ipilimumab in sequence. These receptors were obtained from a human donor with melanoma. The CDR3 runs from the conserved cysteine through the conserved F or W. Each record gives: clone size, D gene, V gene, J gene, CDR3 protein, CDR3 DNA. The D gene is left open where the match is weak. A clone size is listed for some rows: how often the clone was seen (once, few, many), or a class if it is expanded.

>-|TRBD2|TRBV28|TRBJ2-6
CASSLLAGGTPSGGANVLTF
TGTGCCAGCAGTTTATTGGCGGGGGGCACTCCTTCCGGGGGGGCCAACGTCCTGACTTTC
>-|-|TRBV9|TRBJ1-2
CASSALVVGYTF
TGTGCCAGCAGCGCTCTAGTTGTTGGCTACACCTTC
>-|TRBD1|TRBV9|TRBJ2-5
CASAGENGQGRETQYF
TGTGCCAGCGCGGGAGAGAATGGACAGGGGAGGGAGACCCAGTACTTC
>-|TRBD2|TRBV7-3|TRBJ2-3
CASSSTSGPSDTQYF
TGTGCCAGCAGCTCGACTAGCGGGCCGTCAGATACGCAGTATTTT
>-|TRBD2|TRBV4-2|TRBJ2-3
CASSRLWSSGGLGTDTQYF
TGTGCCAGCAGCCGCCTGTGGAGTAGCGGGGGGCTAGGGACAGATACGCAGTATTTT
>few|TRBD1|TRBV14|TRBJ2-7
CASSEATGRYEQYF
TGTGCCAGCAGCGAAGCGACAGGGCGATACGAGCAGTACTTC
>few|-|TRBV15|TRBJ1-3
CATSVLQGNTIYF
TGTGCCACCAGCGTCCTACAGGGAAACACCATATATTTT
>-|-|TRBV6-5|TRBJ1-5
CASRDLVGSNQPQHF
TGTGCCAGCAGGGATTTAGTGGGGAGTAATCAGCCCCAGCATTTT
>-|-|TRBV9|TRBJ1-5
CASSPVGAQQPQHF
TGTGCCAGCAGCCCTGTGGGGGCACAGCAGCCCCAGCATTTT
>-|-|TRBV7-9|TRBJ2-2
CASSLPFRQANTGELFF
TGTGCCAGCAGCCTTCCTTTCCGACAGGCGAACACCGGGGAGCTGTTTTTT
>-|TRBD1|TRBV11-2|TRBJ2-5
CASSLESWDSNQETQYF
TGTGCCAGCAGCTTAGAATCTTGGGACAGCAACCAAGAGACCCAGTACTTC
>few|TRBD2|TRBV6-1|TRBJ2-5
CASSEAAGGQETQYF
TGTGCCAGCAGTGAAGCAGCGGGGGGACAAGAGACCCAGTACTTC
>once|TRBD1|TRBV9|TRBJ2-2
CASSPLGQGARGELFF
TGTGCCAGCAGCCCCCTCGGACAGGGGGCGCGCGGGGAGCTGTTTTTT
>-|-|TRBV11-1|TRBJ2-5
CASSLPTFAGETQYF
TGTGCCAGCAGCTTACCGACCTTCGCGGGTGAGACCCAGTACTTC
>-|-|TRBV13|TRBJ2-5
CASSGGMRGGETQYF
TGTGCCAGCAGCGGCGGAATGAGGGGGGGAGAGACCCAGTACTTC
>-|TRBD1|TRBV19|TRBJ2-3
CASRRGQETDTQYF
TGTGCCAGTAGGCGGGGACAGGAGACAGATACGCAGTATTTT
>-|-|TRBV7-3|TRBJ2-3
CASSLTSVGDTQYF
TGTGCCAGCAGCTTAACTAGCGTCGGGGATACGCAGTATTTT
>-|TRBD1|TRBV7-9|TRBJ1-2
CASSSYLGQAGDGYTF
TGTGCCAGCAGCTCTTACCTGGGACAGGCCGGGGATGGCTACACCTTC
>-|-|TRBV21-1|TRBJ2-7
CASSAYRGGASYEQYF
TGTGCCAGCAGCGCGTATCGGGGGGGCGCCTCCTACGAGCAGTACTTC
>few|-|TRBV5-5|TRBJ1-4
CASSLAGGNGEKLFF
TGTGCCAGCAGCTTGGCCGGGGGGAATGGAGAAAAACTGTTTTTT
>-|TRBD2|TRBV19|TRBJ2-3
CASSIMAGGPTDTQYF
TGTGCCAGTAGTATTATGGCGGGGGGGCCCACAGATACGCAGTATTTT
>-|-|TRBV7-2|TRBJ1-2
CASSPDGLALYGYTF
TGTGCCAGCAGCCCGGACGGACTAGCCCTCTATGGCTACACCTTC
>-|-|TRBV18|TRBJ1-5
CASSPDRSRYQPQHF
TGTGCCAGCTCACCCGACAGGAGCCGATATCAGCCCCAGCATTTT
>-|TRBD1|TRBV9|TRBJ1-6
CASSFRTGSSPLHF
TGTGCCAGCAGCTTCAGGACAGGGTCTTCACCCCTCCACTTT
>-|TRBD1|TRBV7-9|TRBJ1-4
CASSLDRANEKLFF
TGTGCCAGCAGCCTCGACAGGGCTAATGAAAAACTGTTTTTT
>-|-|TRBV6-5|TRBJ1-6
CASSGHTDNSPLHF
TGTGCCAGCTCAGGACACACTGATAATTCACCCCTCCACTTT
>few|-|TRBV11-2|TRBJ2-7
CASSLAQDRYYEQYF
TGTGCCAGCAGCTTAGCCCAGGATAGGTACTACGAGCAGTACTTC
>-|-|TRBV9|TRBJ1-4
CASSVGGQANEKLFF
TGTGCCAGCAGCGTAGGGGGGCAGGCCAATGAAAAACTGTTTTTT
>-|TRBD2|TRBV7-3|TRBJ2-1
CASSPSGGSGNEQFF
TGTGCCAGCAGCCCGAGCGGGGGGTCAGGGAATGAGCAGTTCTTC
>-|TRBD2|TRBV7-9|TRBJ2-7
CASSSWGLGGFDEQYF
TGTGCCAGCAGCTCCTGGGGTCTGGGAGGGTTCGACGAGCAGTACTTC
>-|-|TRBV12-5|TRBJ1-6
CASGLLRRRF
TGTGCTAGTGGTCTTCTGCGGAGGAGGTTT
>once|-|TRBV5-1|TRBJ2-1
CASSLETSSYNEQFF
TGCGCCAGCAGCTTGGAAACGAGCTCCTACAATGAGCAGTTCTTC
>once|TRBD1|TRBV5-4|TRBJ2-1
CASSLRTGGGDEQFF
TGTGCCAGCAGCCTCCGGACAGGGGGCGGCGATGAGCAGTTCTTC
>few|TRBD1|TRBV28|TRBJ1-6
CASLGGADNSPLHF
TGTGCCAGTTTAGGGGGCGCGGACAATTCACCCCTCCACTTT
>once|-|TRBV9|TRBJ1-3
CASSGQGQNGNTIYF
TGTGCCAGCAGCGGCCAGGGGCAGAATGGAAACACCATATATTTT
>-|-|TRBV27|TRBJ2-5
CASSLGGGQQETQYF
TGTGCCAGCAGTTTAGGAGGTGGGCAACAAGAGACCCAGTACTTC
>-|TRBD2|TRBV7-3|TRBJ2-3
CASSLEGSGEVSTDTQYF
TGTGCCAGCAGCTTAGAGGGTAGCGGGGAAGTTAGCACAGATACGCAGTATTTT
>-|-|TRBV4-3|TRBJ2-1
CASSQVRGTDNEQFF
TGCGCCAGCAGCCAAGTTCGCGGGACAGATAATGAGCAGTTCTTC
>-|-|TRBV7-8|TRBJ2-1
CASSSQGGGTRNEQFF
TGTGCCAGCAGCTCGCAGGGGGGTGGGACACGGAATGAGCAGTTCTTC
>few|TRBD1|TRBV19|TRBJ1-2
CASSVTGGGYTF
TGTGCCAGTAGTGTAACAGGGGGCGGCTACACCTTC
>-|TRBD1|TRBV9|TRBJ2-7
CASSVTGQGHSDEQYF
TGTGCCAGCAGCGTTACGGGACAGGGCCATAGCGACGAGCAGTACTTC
>-|-|TRBV2|TRBJ1-6
CASKDSNNSPLHF
TGTGCCAGCAAAGACTCAAACAATTCACCCCTCCACTTT
>once|-|TRBV27|TRBJ2-3
CASRGVSTDTQYF
TGTGCCAGCAGAGGGGTTTCCACAGATACGCAGTATTTT
>few|-|TRBV7-3|TRBJ2-3
CASSPFGGSTDTQYF
TGTGCCAGCAGCCCTTTTGGGGGGTCCACAGATACGCAGTATTTT
>once|-|TRBV5-4|TRBJ2-1
CASSHTKNEQFF
TGTGCCAGCAGCCACACAAAAAATGAGCAGTTCTTC
>few|-|TRBV6-5|TRBJ2-1
CASRSLLGGANEQFF
TGTGCCAGCAGATCCCTCCTGGGGGGGGCGAATGAGCAGTTCTTC
>-|-|TRBV9|TRBJ2-1
CASSEGGYNEQFF
TGTGCCAGCAGCGAAGGAGGATACAATGAGCAGTTCTTC
>-|-|TRBV27|TRBJ2-1
CASSLSPGRGSPYNEQFF
TGTGCCAGCAGTTTATCCCCCGGCAGGGGATCCCCCTACAATGAGCAGTTCTTC
>-|TRBD1|TRBV6-5|TRBJ1-2
CASSYTDRARPYGYTF
TGTGCCAGCAGTTACACGGACAGGGCAAGACCCTATGGCTACACCTTC
>few|-|TRBV7-9|TRBJ2-7
CASSLETLYEQYF
TGTGCCAGCAGCTTAGAAACCCTATACGAGCAGTACTTC
>-|TRBD1|TRBV4-3|TRBJ1-2
CASSQGEFDRAHGYTF
TGCGCCAGCAGCCAAGGGGAATTTGACAGGGCCCATGGCTACACCTTC
>-|TRBD1|TRBV5-4|TRBJ2-4
CASSPGQDKNIQYF
TGTGCCAGCAGCCCGGGACAGGACAAAAACATTCAGTACTTC
>once|-|TRBV15|TRBJ1-2
CATSRGGIGQGFSNYGYTF
TGTGCCACCAGCAGAGGAGGGATAGGGCAGGGGTTTTCTAACTATGGCTACACCTTC
>few|TRBD2|TRBV7-9|TRBJ2-7
CASSSHGLVQEQYF
TGTGCCAGCAGCTCCCACGGACTAGTTCAGGAGCAGTACTTC
>-|-|TRBV15|TRBJ2-6
CATSGIGVASGANVLTF
TGTGCCACCAGCGGGATAGGGGTTGCCTCTGGGGCCAACGTCCTGACTTTC
>-|TRBD2|TRBV9|TRBJ2-2
CASSASSGVITGELFF
TGTGCCAGCAGCGCCTCTAGCGGGGTTATCACCGGGGAGCTGTTTTTT
>-|TRBD1|TRBV5-1|TRBJ2-3
CASSPSTSRGTGDRTDTQYF
TGCGCCAGCAGCCCATCCACGTCTCGCGGGACAGGGGATCGGACAGATACGCAGTATTTT
>-|TRBD1|TRBV10-1|TRBJ2-1
CASSAATGYNEQFF
TGCGCCAGCAGCGCCGCGACAGGGTACAATGAGCAGTTCTTC
>-|-|TRBV11-2|TRBJ2-7
CASSISTGYEQYF
TGTGCCAGCAGCATTTCGACAGGCTACGAGCAGTACTTC
>few|-|TRBV6-5|TRBJ1-2
CASRGPNYGYTF
TGTGCCAGCAGGGGGCCTAACTATGGCTACACCTTC